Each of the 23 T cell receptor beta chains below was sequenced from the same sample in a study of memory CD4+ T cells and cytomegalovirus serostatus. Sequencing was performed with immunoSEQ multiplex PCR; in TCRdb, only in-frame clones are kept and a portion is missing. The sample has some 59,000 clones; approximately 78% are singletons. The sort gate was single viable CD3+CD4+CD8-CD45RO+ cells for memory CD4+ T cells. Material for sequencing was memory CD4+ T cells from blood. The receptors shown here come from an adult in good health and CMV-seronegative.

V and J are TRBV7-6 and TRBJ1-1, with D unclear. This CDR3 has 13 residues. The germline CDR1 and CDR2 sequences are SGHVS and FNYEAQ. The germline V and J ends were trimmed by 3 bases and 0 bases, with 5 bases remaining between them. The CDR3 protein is CASSFNVNTEAFF. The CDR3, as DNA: TGTGCCAGCAGCTTCAACGTGAACACTGAAGCTTTCTTT.

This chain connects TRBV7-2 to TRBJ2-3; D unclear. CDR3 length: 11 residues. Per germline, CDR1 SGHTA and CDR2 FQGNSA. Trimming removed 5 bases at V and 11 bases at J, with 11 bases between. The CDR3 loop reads CASSPELRQYF. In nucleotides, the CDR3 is TGTGCCAGCAGCCCCGAGCTCCGGCAGTATTTT.

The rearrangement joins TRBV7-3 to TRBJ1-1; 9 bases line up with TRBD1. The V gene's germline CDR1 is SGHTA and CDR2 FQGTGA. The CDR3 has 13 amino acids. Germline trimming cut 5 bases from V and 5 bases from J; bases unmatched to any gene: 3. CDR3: CASSTDRGTEAFF. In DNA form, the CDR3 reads TGTGCCAGCAGCACAGACAGGGGGACTGAAGCTTTCTTT.

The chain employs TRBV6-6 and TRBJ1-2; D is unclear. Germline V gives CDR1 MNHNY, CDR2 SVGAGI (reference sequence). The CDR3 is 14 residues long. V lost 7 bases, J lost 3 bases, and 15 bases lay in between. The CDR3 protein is CASTTEGGYYGYTF. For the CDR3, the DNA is TGTGCCAGCACCACGGAGGGAGGCTACTATGGCTACACCTTC.

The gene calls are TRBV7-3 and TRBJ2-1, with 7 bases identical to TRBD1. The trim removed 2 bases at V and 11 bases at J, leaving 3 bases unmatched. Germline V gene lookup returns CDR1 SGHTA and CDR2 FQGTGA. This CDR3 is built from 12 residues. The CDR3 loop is CASSLRQGQQFF. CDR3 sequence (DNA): TGTGCCAGCAGCTTACGACAGGGTCAGCAGTTCTTC.

The CDR3 region has the DNA TGTGCCAGCAGCCGGGGACTAGCGGGAGGTGAGACCCAGTACTTC. Its translation: CASSRGLAGGETQYF. The chain uses TRBV9 and TRBJ2-5, with 15 bases fitting TRBD2. This CDR3 has 15 residues. Germline assignment: CDR1 SGDLS and CDR2 YYNGEE. V lost 4 bases and J lost 5; bases outside the gene matches: 3.

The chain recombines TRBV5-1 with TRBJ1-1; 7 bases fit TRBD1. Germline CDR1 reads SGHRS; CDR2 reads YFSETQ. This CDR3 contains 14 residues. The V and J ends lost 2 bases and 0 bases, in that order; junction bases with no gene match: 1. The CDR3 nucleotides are TGCGCCAGCAGCTTCGGGACAGTGAACACTGAAGCTTTCTTT. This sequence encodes CASSFGTVNTEAFF.

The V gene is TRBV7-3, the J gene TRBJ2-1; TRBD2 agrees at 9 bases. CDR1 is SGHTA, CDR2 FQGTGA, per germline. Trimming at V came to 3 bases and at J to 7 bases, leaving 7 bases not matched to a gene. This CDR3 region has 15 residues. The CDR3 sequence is CASSFGSGGKNEQFF. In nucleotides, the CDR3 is TGTGCCAGCAGCTTTGGCAGCGGGGGGAAGAATGAGCAGTTCTTC.

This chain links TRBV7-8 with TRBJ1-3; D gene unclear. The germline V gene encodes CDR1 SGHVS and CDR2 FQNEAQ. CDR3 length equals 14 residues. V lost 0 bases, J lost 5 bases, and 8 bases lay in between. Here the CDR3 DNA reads TGTGCCAGCAGCTTAGCTGGGCGGCGAAACACCATATATTTT. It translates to CASSLAGRRNTIYF.

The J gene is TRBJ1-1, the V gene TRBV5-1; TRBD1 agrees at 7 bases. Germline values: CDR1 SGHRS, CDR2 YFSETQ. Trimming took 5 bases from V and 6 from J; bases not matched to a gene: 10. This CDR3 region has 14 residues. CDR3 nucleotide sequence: TGCGCCAGCAGAGCCCAAACAGGGGAGGCTGAAGCTTTCTTT. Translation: CASRAQTGEAEAFF.

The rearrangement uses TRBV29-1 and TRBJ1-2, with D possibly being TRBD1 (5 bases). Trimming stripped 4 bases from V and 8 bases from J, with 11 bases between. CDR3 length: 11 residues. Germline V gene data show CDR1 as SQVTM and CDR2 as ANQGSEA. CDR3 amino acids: CSVGAGTGYTF. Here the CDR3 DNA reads TGCAGCGTTGGGGCCGGGACCGGCTACACCTTC.

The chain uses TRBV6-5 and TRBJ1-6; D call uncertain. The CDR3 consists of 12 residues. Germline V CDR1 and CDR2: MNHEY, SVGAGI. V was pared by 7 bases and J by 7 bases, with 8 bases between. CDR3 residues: CASKLGNSPLHF. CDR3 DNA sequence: TGTGCCAGCAAGTTGGGGAATTCACCCCTCCACTTT.

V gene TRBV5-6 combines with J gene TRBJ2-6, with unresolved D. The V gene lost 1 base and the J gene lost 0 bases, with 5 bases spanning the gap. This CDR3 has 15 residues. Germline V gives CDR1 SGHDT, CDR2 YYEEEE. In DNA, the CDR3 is TGTGCCAGCAGCTTGTACAGCTCTGGGGCCAACGTCCTGACTTTC. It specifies CASSLYSSGANVLTF. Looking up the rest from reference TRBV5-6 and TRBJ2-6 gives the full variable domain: DAGVTQSPTHLIKTRGQQVTLRCSPKSGHDTVSWYQQALGQGPQFIFQYYEEEERQRGNFPDRFSGHQFPNYSSELNVNALLLGDSALYLCASSLYSSGANVLTFGAGSRLTVL.

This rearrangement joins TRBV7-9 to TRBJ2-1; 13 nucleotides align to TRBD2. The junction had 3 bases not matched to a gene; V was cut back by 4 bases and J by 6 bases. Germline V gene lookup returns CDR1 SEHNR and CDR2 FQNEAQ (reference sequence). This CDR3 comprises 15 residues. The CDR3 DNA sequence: TGTGCCAGCAGCTATCGGACTAGCGGGAGCAATGAGCAGTTCTTC. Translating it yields CASSYRTSGSNEQFF.

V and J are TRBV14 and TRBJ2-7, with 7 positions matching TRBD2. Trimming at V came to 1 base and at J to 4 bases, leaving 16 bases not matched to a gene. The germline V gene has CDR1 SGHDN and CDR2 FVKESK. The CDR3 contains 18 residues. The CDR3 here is CASSQAGSRLAAFYEQYF. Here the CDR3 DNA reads TGTGCCAGCAGCCAAGCAGGCTCTCGGCTAGCGGCATTTTACGAGCAGTACTTC.

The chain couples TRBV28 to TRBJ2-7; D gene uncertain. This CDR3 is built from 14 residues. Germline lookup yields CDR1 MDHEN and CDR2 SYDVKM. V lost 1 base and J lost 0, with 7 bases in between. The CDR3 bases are TGTGCCAGCAGTTTATTTCCTAACTCCTACGAGCAGTACTTC. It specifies CASSLFPNSYEQYF.

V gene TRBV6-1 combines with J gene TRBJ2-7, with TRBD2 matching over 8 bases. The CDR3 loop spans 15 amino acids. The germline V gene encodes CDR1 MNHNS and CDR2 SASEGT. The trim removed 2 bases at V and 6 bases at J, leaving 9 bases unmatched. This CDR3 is CASSERGLEGAEQYF. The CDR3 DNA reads TGTGCCAGCAGTGAACGGGGACTAGAAGGCGCCGAGCAGTACTTC.

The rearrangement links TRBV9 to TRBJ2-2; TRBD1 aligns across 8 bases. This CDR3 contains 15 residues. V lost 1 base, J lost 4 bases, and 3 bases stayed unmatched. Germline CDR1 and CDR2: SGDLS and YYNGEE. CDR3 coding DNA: TGTGCCAGCAGCGTAACGGGACAGGTCACCGGGGAGCTGTTTTTT. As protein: CASSVTGQVTGELFF. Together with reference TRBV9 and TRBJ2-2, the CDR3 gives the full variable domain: DSGVTQTPKHLITATGQRVTLRCSPRSGDLSVYWYQQSLDQGLQFLIQYYNGEERAKGNILERFSAQQFPDLHSELNLSSLELGDSALYFCASSVTGQVTGELFFGEGSRLTVL.

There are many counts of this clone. The CDR3 region has the DNA TGCGCCAGCAGCGATTGGGGGGGGGCAGCTAACTATGGCTACACCTTC. It encodes CASSDWGGAANYGYTF. The genes are TRBV5-1 and TRBJ1-2, with D perhaps matching TRBD1 (6 bases). The CDR3 length is 16 residues. Germline CDR1 reads SGHRS; CDR2 reads YFSETQ. Trimming took 4 bases from V and 0 from J, leaving 16 bases between them.

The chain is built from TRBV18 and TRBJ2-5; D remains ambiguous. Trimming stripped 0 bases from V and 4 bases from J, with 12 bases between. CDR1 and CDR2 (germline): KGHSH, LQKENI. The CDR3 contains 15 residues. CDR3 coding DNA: TGTGCCAGCTCACCACCCAGCATGAGGAGAGAGACCCAGTACTTC. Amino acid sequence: CASSPPSMRRETQYF.

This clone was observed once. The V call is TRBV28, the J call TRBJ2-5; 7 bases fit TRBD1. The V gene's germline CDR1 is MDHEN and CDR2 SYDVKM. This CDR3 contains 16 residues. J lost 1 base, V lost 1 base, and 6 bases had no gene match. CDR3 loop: CASSLFPRTGQETQYF. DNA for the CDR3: TGTGCCAGCAGTTTATTCCCGCGGACAGGCCAAGAGACCCAGTACTTC.

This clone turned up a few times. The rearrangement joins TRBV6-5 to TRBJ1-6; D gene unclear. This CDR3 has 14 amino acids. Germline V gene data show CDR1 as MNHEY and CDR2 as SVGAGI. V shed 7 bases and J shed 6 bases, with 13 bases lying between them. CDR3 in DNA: TGTGCCAGCACCCAGCGGAGTGGTAATTCACCCCTCCACTTT. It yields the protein CASTQRSGNSPLHF.

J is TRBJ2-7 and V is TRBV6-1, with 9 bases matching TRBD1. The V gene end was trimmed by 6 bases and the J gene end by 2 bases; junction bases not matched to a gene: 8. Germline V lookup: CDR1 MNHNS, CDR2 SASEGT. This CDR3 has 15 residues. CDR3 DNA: TGTGCCAGCAGCCGGGACAGGGTTTCGACCTACGAGCAGTACTTC. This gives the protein CASSRDRVSTYEQYF.